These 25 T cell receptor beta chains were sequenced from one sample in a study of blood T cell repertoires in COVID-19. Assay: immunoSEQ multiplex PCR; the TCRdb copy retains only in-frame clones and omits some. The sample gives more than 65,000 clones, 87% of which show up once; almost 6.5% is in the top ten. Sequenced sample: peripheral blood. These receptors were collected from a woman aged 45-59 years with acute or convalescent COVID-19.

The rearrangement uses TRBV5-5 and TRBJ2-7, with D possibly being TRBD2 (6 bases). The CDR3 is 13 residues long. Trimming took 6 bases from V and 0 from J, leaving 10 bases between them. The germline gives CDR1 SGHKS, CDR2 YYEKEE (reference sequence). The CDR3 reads CASTGGRSYEQYF. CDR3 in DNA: TGTGCCAGCACCGGGGGTCGCTCCTACGAGCAGTACTTC.

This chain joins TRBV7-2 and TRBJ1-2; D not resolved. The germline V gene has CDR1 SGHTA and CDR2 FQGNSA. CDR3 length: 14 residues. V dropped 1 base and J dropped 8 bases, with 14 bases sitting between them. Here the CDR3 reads CASSLDARSGGYTF. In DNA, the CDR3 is TGTGCCAGCAGCTTAGACGCGCGATCGGGGGGCTACACCTTC.

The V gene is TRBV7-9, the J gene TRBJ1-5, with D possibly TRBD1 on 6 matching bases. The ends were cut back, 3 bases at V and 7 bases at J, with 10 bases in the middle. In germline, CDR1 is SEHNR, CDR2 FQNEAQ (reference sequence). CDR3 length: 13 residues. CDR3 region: CASSLDSFQPQHF. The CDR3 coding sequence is TGTGCCAGCAGCTTGGACAGTTTCCAGCCCCAGCATTTT.

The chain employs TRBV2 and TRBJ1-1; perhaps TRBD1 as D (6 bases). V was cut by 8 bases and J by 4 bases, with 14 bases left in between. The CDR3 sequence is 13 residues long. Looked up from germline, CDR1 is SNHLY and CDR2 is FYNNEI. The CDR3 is CASRGASGTEAFF. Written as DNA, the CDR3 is TGTGCCAGCCGGGGGGCGAGTGGCACTGAAGCTTTCTTT.

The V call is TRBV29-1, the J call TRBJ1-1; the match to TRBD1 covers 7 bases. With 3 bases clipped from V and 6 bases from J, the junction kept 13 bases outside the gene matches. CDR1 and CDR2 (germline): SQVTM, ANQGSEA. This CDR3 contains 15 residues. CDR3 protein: CSVETNRGGNAEAFF. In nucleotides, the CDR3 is TGCAGCGTTGAGACCAACAGGGGAGGAAACGCTGAAGCTTTCTTT.

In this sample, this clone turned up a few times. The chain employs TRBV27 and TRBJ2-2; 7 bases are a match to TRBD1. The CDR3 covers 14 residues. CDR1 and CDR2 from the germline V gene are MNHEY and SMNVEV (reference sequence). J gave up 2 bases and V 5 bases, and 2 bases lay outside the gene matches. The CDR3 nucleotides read TGTGCCAGCAGTCGACAGGGTAACACCGGGGAGCTGTTTTTT. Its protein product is CASSRQGNTGELFF.

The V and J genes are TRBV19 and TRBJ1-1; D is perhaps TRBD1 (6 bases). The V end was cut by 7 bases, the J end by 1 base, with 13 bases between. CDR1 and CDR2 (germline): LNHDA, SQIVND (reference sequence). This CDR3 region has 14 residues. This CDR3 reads CASTLVGGNTEAFF. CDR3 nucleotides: TGTGCCAGTACCCTAGTAGGGGGGAACACTGAAGCTTTCTTT. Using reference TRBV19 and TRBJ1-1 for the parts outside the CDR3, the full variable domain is DGGITQSPKYLFRKEGQNVTLSCEQNLNHDAMYWYRQDPGQGLRLIYYSQIVNDFQKGDIAEGYSVSREKKESFPLTVTSAQKNPTAFYLCASTLVGGNTEAFFGQGTRLTVV.

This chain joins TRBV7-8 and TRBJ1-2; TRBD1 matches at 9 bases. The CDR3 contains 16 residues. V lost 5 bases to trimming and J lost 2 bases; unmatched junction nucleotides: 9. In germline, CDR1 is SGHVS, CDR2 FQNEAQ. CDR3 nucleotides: TGTGCCAGCAGCCTATACGCCGGACAGGGGAACTATGGCTACACCTTC. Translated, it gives CASSLYAGQGNYGYTF.

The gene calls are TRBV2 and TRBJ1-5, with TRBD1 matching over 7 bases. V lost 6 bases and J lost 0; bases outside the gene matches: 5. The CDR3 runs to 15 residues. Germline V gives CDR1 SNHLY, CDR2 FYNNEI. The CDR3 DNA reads TGTGCCAGCAGGGGGGACAGCCTTAGCAATCAGCCCCAGCATTTT. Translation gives CASRGDSLSNQPQHF. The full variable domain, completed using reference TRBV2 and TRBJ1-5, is EPEVTQTPSHQVTQMGQEVILRCVPISNHLYFYWYRQILGQKVEFLVSFYNNEISEKSEIFDDQFSVERPDGSNFTLKIRSTKLEDSAMYFCASRGDSLSNQPQHFGDGTRLSIL.

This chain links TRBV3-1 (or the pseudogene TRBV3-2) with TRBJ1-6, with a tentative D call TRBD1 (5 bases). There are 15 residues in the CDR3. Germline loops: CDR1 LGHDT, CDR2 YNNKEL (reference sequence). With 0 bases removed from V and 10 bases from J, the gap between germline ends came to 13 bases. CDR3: CASSQESGSISPLHF. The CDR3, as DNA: TGTGCCAGCAGCCAAGAATCAGGGTCGATCTCACCCCTCCACTTT.

The CDR3 DNA follows: TGTGCCAGCAGCCAGGGGACAGGAAGGGATCGGCCCCAGCATTTT. Protein sequence: CASSQGTGRDRPQHF. The chain links TRBV3-1 (or the pseudogene TRBV3-2) to TRBJ1-5, with 8 bases that match TRBD1. CDR1 LGHDT and CDR2 YNNKEL come from the germline V gene (reference sequence). There are 15 residues in the CDR3. V dropped 3 bases and J dropped 9; count of bases not matched to a gene: 10.

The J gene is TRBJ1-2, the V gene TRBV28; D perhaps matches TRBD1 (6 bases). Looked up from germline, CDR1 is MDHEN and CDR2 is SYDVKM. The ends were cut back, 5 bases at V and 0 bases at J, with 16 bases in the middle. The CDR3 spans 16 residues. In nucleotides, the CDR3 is TGTGCCAGCAGTCCCAAGACAGGACCTACTAACTATGGCTACACCTTC. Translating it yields CASSPKTGPTNYGYTF.

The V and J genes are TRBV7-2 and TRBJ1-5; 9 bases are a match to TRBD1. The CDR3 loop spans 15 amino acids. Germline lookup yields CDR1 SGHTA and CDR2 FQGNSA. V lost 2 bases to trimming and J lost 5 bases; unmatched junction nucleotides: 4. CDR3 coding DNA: TGTGCCAGCAGCTTACGACAGGGGGTGGATCAGCCCCAGCATTTT. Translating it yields CASSLRQGVDQPQHF.

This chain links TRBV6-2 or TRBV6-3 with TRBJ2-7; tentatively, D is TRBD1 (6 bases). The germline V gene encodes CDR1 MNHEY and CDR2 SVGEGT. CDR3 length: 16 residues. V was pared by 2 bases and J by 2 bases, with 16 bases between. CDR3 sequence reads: CASSYARGKLAYEQYF. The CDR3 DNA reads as TGTGCCAGCAGTTACGCCAGGGGAAAGTTGGCCTACGAGCAGTACTTC.

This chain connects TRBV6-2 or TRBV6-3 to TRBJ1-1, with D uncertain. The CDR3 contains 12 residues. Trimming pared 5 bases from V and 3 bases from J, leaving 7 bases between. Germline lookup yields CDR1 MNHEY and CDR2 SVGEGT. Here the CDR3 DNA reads TGTGCCAGCAGTCGTTCGGACACTGAAGCTTTCTTT. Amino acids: CASSRSDTEAFF.

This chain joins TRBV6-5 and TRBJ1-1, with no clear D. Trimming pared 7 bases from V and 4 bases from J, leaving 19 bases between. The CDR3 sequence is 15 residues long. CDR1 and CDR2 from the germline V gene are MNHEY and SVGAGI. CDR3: CASTPGVGVATEAFF. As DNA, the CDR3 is TGTGCCAGCACCCCCGGGGTCGGGGTGGCCACTGAAGCTTTCTTT.

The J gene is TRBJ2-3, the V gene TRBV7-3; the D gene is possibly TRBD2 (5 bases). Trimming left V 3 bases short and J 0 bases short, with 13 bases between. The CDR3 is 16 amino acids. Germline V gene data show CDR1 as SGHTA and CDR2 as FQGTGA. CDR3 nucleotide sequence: TGTGCCAGCAGCTTCGCCGGGATACAGAGCACAGATACGCAGTATTTT. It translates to CASSFAGIQSTDTQYF.

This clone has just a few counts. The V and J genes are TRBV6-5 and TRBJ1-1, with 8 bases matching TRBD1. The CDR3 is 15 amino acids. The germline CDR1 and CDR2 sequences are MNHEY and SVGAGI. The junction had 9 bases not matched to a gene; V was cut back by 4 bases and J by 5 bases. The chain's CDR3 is CASSSSGQGRTEAFF. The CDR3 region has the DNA TGTGCCAGCAGTTCTTCTGGACAGGGAAGGACTGAAGCTTTCTTT.

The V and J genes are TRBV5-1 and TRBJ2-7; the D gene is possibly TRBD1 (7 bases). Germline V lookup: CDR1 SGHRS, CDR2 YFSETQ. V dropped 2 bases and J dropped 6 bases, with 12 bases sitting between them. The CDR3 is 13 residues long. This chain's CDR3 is CASSFRQGGEQYF. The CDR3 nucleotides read TGCGCCAGCAGCTTTCGACAGGGAGGCGAGCAGTACTTC.

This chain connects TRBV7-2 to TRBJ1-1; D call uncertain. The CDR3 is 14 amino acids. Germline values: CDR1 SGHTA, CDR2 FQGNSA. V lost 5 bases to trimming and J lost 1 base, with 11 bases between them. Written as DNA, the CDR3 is TGTGCCAGCAGCCACCGACTGAAGAACACTGAAGCTTTCTTT. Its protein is CASSHRLKNTEAFF.

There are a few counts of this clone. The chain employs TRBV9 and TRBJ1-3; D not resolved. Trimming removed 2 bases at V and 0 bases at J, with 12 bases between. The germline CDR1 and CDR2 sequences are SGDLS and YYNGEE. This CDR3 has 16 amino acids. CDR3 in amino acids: CASSVNTASSGNTIYF. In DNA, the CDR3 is TGTGCCAGCAGCGTCAATACAGCAAGCTCTGGAAACACCATATATTTT.

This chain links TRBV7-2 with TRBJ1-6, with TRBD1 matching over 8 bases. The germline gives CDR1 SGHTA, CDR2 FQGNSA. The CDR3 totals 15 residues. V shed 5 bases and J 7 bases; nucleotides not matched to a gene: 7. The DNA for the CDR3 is TGTGCCAGCAGCCCGGAAAACAGGGGGAATTCACCCCTCCACTTT. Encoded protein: CASSPENRGNSPLHF.

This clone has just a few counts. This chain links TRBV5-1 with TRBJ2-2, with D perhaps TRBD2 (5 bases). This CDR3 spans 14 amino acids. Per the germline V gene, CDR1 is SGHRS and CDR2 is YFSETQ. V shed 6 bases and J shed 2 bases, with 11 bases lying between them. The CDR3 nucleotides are TGCGCCAGCAATAACGGAGGAAACACCGGGGAGCTGTTTTTT. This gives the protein CASNNGGNTGELFF. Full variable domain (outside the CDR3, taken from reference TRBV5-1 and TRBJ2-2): KAGVTQTPRYLIKTRGQQVTLSCSPISGHRSVSWYQQTPGQGLQFLFEYFSETQRNKGNFPGRFSGRQFSNSRSEMNVSTLELGDSALYLCASNNGGNTGELFFGEGSRLTVL.

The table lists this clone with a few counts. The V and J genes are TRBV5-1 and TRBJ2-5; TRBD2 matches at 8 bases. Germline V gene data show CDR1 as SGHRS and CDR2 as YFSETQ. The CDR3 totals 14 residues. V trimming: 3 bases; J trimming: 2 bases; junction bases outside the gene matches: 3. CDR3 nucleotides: TGCGCCAGCAGCTCCTTAGCGGGACAAGAGACCCAGTACTTC. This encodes CASSSLAGQETQYF.

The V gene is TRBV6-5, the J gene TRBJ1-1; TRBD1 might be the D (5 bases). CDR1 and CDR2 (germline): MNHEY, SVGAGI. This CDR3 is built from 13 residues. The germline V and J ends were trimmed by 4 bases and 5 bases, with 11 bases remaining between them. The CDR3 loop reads CASSSGLGTEAFF. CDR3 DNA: TGTGCCAGCAGTTCAGGGTTAGGGACTGAAGCTTTCTTT.